The 7 T cell receptor beta chains reported below all come from one sample, sequenced in a study of shared clonotypes between healthy human individuals. CD45RO-negative cells were positively selected for CCR7, leaving out terminally differentiated effector memory CD45RA+ cells. The table came from immunoSEQ multiplex PCR; TCRdb's copy has only in-frame clones and leaves some out. Of just over 2,000,000 clones in the sample, approximately 95% were seen once. Sequencing used naive CD8+ T cells sorted from blood. The receptors come from a man younger than 35 in good health.

This chain connects TRBV5-1 to TRBJ2-1; TRBD2 agrees at 9 bases. The germline CDR1 and CDR2 sequences are SGHRS and YFSETQ. V gave up 0 bases and J gave up 8 bases; unmatched junction bases: 12. This CDR3 has 17 amino acids. CDR3 amino acids: CASSLEIAGAPRDEQFF. In nucleotides, the CDR3 is TGCGCCAGCAGCTTGGAGATAGCGGGGGCCCCCCGGGATGAGCAGTTCTTC. Complete variable domain (other parts from reference TRBV5-1 and TRBJ2-1): KAGVTQTPRYLIKTRGQQVTLSCSPISGHRSVSWYQQTPGQGLQFLFEYFSETQRNKGNFPGRFSGRQFSNSRSEMNVSTLELGDSALYLCASSLEIAGAPRDEQFFGPGTRLTVL.

The chain links TRBV25-1 to TRBJ2-1; D gene uncertain. This CDR3 has 13 residues. Germline assignment: CDR1 MGHDK and CDR2 SYGVNS. V gave up 1 base and J gave up 12 bases, with 13 bases separating them. The DNA of the CDR3 is TGTGCCAGCAGTGAATCGTCGACCAGTGGGCAGTTCTTC. As protein: CASSESSTSGQFF.

V and J are TRBV5-1 and TRBJ2-5, with D possibly being TRBD1 or TRBD2 (5 bases each). Germline values: CDR1 SGHRS, CDR2 YFSETQ. The CDR3 totals 14 residues. The V gene lost 4 bases and the J gene lost 2 bases, with 12 bases spanning the gap. The CDR3 region is CASSLGDGQETQYF. The CDR3 nucleotides are TGCGCCAGCAGCCTTGGGGACGGACAAGAGACCCAGTACTTC.

The J gene is TRBJ1-6, the V gene TRBV7-9; D gene uncertain. Germline values: CDR1 SEHNR, CDR2 FQNEAQ (reference sequence). Trimming stripped 1 base from V and 9 bases from J, with 10 bases between. This CDR3 contains 14 residues. The CDR3 here is CASSLGPGGSPLHF. The CDR3 bases are TGTGCCAGCAGCTTAGGACCTGGAGGTTCACCCCTCCACTTT.

The chain couples TRBV6-6 to TRBJ2-3; the match to TRBD2 covers 13 bases. CDR1 and CDR2 (germline): MNHNY, SVGAGI (reference sequence). The CDR3 contains 15 residues. V was clipped by 5 bases and J by 6 bases; unmatched bases: 5. The CDR3 nucleotides read TGTGCCAGCAGTCGACTAGCGGGAGGATATGATACGCAGTATTTT. Translating gives CASSRLAGGYDTQYF.

The chain combines TRBV19 with TRBJ1-3; 7 bases map to TRBD1. The CDR3 contains 14 residues. The V gene end was trimmed by 6 bases and the J gene end by 2 bases; junction bases not matched to a gene: 4. CDR1 is LNHDA, CDR2 SQIVND, per germline (reference sequence). This CDR3 is CASSNRGPGNTIYF. CDR3 coding DNA: TGTGCCAGTAGCAACAGGGGCCCTGGAAACACCATATATTTT. Filled out from reference TRBV19 and TRBJ1-3, the complete variable domain reads DGGITQSPKYLFRKEGQNVTLSCEQNLNHDAMYWYRQDPGQGLRLIYYSQIVNDFQKGDIAEGYSVSREKKESFPLTVTSAQKNPTAFYLCASSNRGPGNTIYFGEGSWLTVV.

The rearrangement uses TRBV6-5 and TRBJ1-1; D gene unclear. Trimming pared 2 bases from V and 4 bases from J, leaving 11 bases between. Germline CDR1 is MNHEY and CDR2 is SVGAGI. This CDR3 is built from 14 residues. The CDR3 DNA sequence: TGTGCCAGCAGTTACAGAGGGTCAGGCACTGAAGCTTTCTTT. It translates to CASSYRGSGTEAFF.